These 2 T cell receptor beta chains came from one sample sequenced in a study of cytomegalovirus exposure and HLA in healthy donors. PCR primers comprised 60 Vbeta and 13 Jbeta primers. TCRdb keeps only in-frame clones here, not all; method: immunoSEQ multiplex PCR. The sample gives 130,000 or so clones, 8% to 9.5% of which show up once; approximately 5% is in the top ten. Sequenced: PBMCs. These TCRs come from a man aged 40-55 years in good health and CMV-seronegative.

The chain uses TRBV6-6 and TRBJ2-1, with D perhaps TRBD2 (7 bases). The CDR3 is made up of 14 amino acids. The germline V gene encodes CDR1 MNHNY and CDR2 SVGAGI (reference sequence). With 5 bases removed from V and 9 bases from J, the gap between germline ends came to 17 bases. The CDR3 DNA reads as TGTGCCAGCAGTCCCCTCCGGGGGGCCTCTGAGCAGTTCTTC. Protein: CASSPLRGASEQFF.

This clone was observed a few times. The chain couples TRBV6-5 to TRBJ2-1; D is undetermined. The CDR3 covers 11 residues. Trimming removed 3 bases at V and 7 bases at J, with 4 bases between. The germline CDR1 and CDR2 sequences are MNHEY and SVGAGI. Here the CDR3 DNA reads TGTGCCAGCAGTTATAGAAATGAGCAGTTCTTC. Translation: CASSYRNEQFF.